This T cell receptor beta chain originates from a study of blood T cell repertoires in COVID-19 (dated by TCRdb to 2020 to 2021). Context from the whole study: Samples from collaborators originated in the United States, Italy and Spain and spanned both the acute and convalescent phases of COVID-19. The repertoires were released in a freely available public database meant as a resource for research on the immune response to SARS-CoV-2. Nearly every sample came with metadata listing a de-identified subject ID, COVID-19 status, age in years and sex. The samples were drawn from the first 160 participants of the ongoing ImmuneRACE study and from 1,254 subjects provided by 6 global collaborators. Where available, HLA class I and class II types were taken from metadata supplied by the sample provider and were not determined by assay-based typing. The dataset comprised deeply sampled blood TCRbeta repertoires from subjects exposed to, actively infected with, or recovered from COVID-19. The prospective study material was composed of cDNA or gDNA derived from T cells, B-cell-depleted T cells, or PBMCs.

TCRbeta CDR3 regions were amplified from genomic DNA by means of the immunoSEQ Assay, a bias-controlled multiplex PCR. On the authors' methods: Nucleated cell counts per sample were estimated from amplification of reference gene primers within the assay. To quantify the absolute abundance of each unique TCRbeta CDR3 rearrangement, sequence reads were collapsed and filtered. For each sample, productive Simpson clonality was calculated as the square root of Simpson's diversity index across productive rearrangements. The clones in this table, taken by TCRdb from immuneACCESS, are in-frame only. Not every clone is retained; where verified, under half of the shortfall comes from an unresolved V gene, and the cause of the rest is unknown. V and J calls and clone size follow that table, whereas D and trimming were derived from the DNA. The sample has 200,000 to 250,000 clones on record, more than 65% of them singletons. The ten most abundant clones make up 1.4% of the sample.

Notes on this clone: Its antigen has not been determined. Per-base quality was not reported, and no clone a single base away is much larger than it.

General study outcomes and caveats: The quantity of clinical and demographic metadata differed by source and by participant and was supplied without curation.

Another Seattle source contributed samples from volunteer blood donors who had recovered from COVID-19. Collaborating institutions collected whole blood in K2EDTA tubes following their own protocols. For TCRbeta analysis, collaborator samples were shipped as frozen whole blood, as isolated PBMCs, or as DNA extracted from either sample type. The sequenced material came from peripheral blood. The clonotype was recovered from a woman in her thirties or forties who had recovered from COVID-19.

The encoded CDR3 is CSVETGGEGGYTF. In nucleotide form, the sequence is TGCAGCGTTGAAACAGGGGGCGAGGGTGGCTACACCTTC. The chain was built from TRBV29-1 and TRBJ1-2, with 9 bases in between that match TRBD1. Ends trimmed: V by 2 bases, J by 7 bases; bases unmatched to a gene: 5. Including cysteine and phenylalanine, the CDR3 has 13 amino acids. The DNA shown is the 39-base CDR3, in frame from base 1. CDR1 and CDR2 were assigned from the germline V gene as SQVTM and ANQGSEA.